These T cell receptor beta chains were read from a single sample in a study of T cell changes during pregnancy in multiple sclerosis. Assay used: immunoSEQ multiplex PCR; TCRdb lists only in-frame clones, some missing. The sample lists some 54,000 clones, approximately 93% occurring once. Sequencing used peripheral blood, obtained after pregnancy. The receptor set was obtained from a female donor with multiple sclerosis, enrolled in a pregnancy study. Each CDR3 is given with its conserved first and last residue. D genes are given only for firm matches. Clone sizes are given selectively: once, few, many, or a class where the clone is expanded.

NA	NA	TRBV27	TRBJ2-1	TGTGCCAGCAACGAGGGAGGCCGACCACCGTTCTTC	CASNEGGRPPFF
NA	TRBD2	TRBV28	TRBJ2-1	TGTGCCAGCAGTGGCCCTAGCGGGAGGAAGTTCTTC	CASSGPSGRKFF
NA	TRBD2	TRBV2	TRBJ2-1	TGTGCCAGCACCCCGACTAGCGGGGTCTACAATGAGCAGTTCTTC	CASTPTSGVYNEQFF
NA	NA	TRBV10-3	TRBJ2-7	TGTGCCATCAGTGACCTAGCGTTCAACTACGAGCAGTACTTC	CAISDLAFNYEQYF
NA	NA	TRBV11-3	TRBJ2-7	TGTGCCAGCAGCTTTCGACTAGGAGCAACCCACGAGCAGTACTTC	CASSFRLGATHEQYF
NA	NA	TRBV6-1	TRBJ1-2	TGTGCCAGCAGTGAATATCTGGGGGCGAACTATGGCTACACCTTC	CASSEYLGANYGYTF
NA	TRBD1	TRBV5-1	TRBJ2-7	TGCGCCAGCAGCGGGACAGGGTTCAACGAGCAGTACTTC	CASSGTGFNEQYF
NA	TRBD1	TRBV28	TRBJ2-3	TGTGCCAGCAGTTCCCTATTTGGGGACAGGGGAGTAGCTTCCCCAGATACGCAGTATTTT	CASSSLFGDRGVASPDTQYF
NA	TRBD1	TRBV30	TRBJ2-2	TGTGCCTGGAGGACTTTGAGGACAGGGGTCACGAACACCGGGGAGCTGTTTTTT	CAWRTLRTGVTNTGELFF
NA	TRBD1	TRBV5-4	TRBJ2-5	TGTGCCAGCAGCTTTACAGGGGGCGACGAGACCCAGTACTTC	CASSFTGGDETQYF
NA	TRBD1	TRBV19	TRBJ2-7	TGTGCCAGTAGTACCGGACAGGCCCAGTACTTC	CASSTGQAQYF
NA	NA	TRBV7-8	TRBJ1-5	TGTGCCAGCAGCTTAGGTAGACAGTTCAATCAGCCCCAGCATTTT	CASSLGRQFNQPQHF
few	TRBD1	TRBV19	TRBJ1-1	TGTGCCAGTAGTAGGGGGACAGCCCCCATGAGGACTGAAGCTTTCTTT	CASSRGTAPMRTEAFF
once	NA	TRBV14	TRBJ2-7	TGTGCCAGCAGCCAAGAGCGCCCCTACGAGCAGTACTTC	CASSQERPYEQYF
NA	NA	TRBV2	TRBJ2-7	TGTGCCAGCAGCCGGACTAACTCCTACGAGCAGTACTTC	CASSRTNSYEQYF
NA	NA	TRBV6-5	TRBJ1-5	TGTGCCAGCAGTCAAACCAGGTTCAATCAGCCCCAGCATTTT	CASSQTRFNQPQHF
NA	TRBD2	TRBV6-5	TRBJ2-7	TGTGCCAGCAGGCCGGTTGGACGGGAGGCCTACGAGCAGTACTTC	CASRPVGREAYEQYF
NA	NA	TRBV9	TRBJ2-1	TGTGCCAGCAGCTACGGAGATGAGCAGTTCTTC	CASSYGDEQFF
once	TRBD1	TRBV27	TRBJ2-1	TGTGCCAGCAGTTCACGTACAGGGGGCGAGCAGTTCTTC	CASSSRTGGEQFF
NA	TRBD2	TRBV6-5	TRBJ2-1	TGTGCCAGCAGTTACTGGGGACTAGCGAATGAGCAGTTCTTC	CASSYWGLANEQFF